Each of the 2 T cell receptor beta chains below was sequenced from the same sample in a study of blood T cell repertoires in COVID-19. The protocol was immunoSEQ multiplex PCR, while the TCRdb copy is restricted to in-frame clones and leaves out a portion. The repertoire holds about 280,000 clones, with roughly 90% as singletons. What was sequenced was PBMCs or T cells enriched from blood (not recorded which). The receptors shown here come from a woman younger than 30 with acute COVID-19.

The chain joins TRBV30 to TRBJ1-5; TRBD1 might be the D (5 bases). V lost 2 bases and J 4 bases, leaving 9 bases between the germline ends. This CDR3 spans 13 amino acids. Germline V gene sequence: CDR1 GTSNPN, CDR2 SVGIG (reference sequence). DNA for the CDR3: TGTGCCTGGAGTATCACAGGAAATCAGCCCCAGCATTTT. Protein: CAWSITGNQPQHF.

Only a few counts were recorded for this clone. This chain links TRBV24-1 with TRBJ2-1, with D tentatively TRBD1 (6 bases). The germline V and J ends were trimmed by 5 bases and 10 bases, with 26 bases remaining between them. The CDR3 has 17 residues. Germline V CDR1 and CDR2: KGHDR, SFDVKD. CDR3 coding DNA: TGTGCCACCAGTGGTGTTTCCTCAGGGCACAGGGTTTGGGAGCAGTTCTTC. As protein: CATSGVSSGHRVWEQFF.